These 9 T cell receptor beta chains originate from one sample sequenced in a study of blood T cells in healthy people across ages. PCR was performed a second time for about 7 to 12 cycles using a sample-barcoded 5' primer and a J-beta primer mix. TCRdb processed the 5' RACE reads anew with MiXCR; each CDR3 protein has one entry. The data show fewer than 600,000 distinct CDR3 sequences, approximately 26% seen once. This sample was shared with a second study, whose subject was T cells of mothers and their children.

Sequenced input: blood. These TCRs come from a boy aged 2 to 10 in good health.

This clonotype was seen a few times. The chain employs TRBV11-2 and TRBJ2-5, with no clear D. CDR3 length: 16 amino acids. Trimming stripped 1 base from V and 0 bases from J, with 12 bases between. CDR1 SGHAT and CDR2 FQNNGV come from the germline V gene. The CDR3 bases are TGTGCCAGCAGCTTAGTGCTCGCTAGGAACCAAGAGACCCAGTACTTC. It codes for CASSLVLARNQETQYF.

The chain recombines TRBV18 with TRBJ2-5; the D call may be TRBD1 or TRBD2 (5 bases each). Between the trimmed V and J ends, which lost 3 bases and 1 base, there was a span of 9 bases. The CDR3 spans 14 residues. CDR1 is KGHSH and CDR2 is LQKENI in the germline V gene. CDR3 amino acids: CASSPGELQETQYF. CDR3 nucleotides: TGTGCCAGCTCACCGGGGGAACTCCAAGAGACCCAGTACTTC.

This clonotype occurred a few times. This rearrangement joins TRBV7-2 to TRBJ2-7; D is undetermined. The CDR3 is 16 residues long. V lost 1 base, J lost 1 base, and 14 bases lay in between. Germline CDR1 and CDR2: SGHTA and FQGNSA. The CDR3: CASSLGAYKLSYEQYF. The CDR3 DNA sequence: TGTGCCAGCAGCTTAGGGGCTTATAAATTATCCTACGAGCAGTACTTC.

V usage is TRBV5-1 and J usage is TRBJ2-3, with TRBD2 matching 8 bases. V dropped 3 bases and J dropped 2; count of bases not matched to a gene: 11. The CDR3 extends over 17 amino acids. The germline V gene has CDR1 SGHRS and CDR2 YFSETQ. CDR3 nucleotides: TGCGCCAGCAGCTCTGTCGGGGGGGCTCTTTCCACAGATACGCAGTATTTT. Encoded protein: CASSSVGGALSTDTQYF. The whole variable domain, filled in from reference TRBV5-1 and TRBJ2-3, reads KAGVTQTPRYLIKTRGQQVTLSCSPISGHRSVSWYQQTPGQGLQFLFEYFSETQRNKGNFPGRFSGRQFSNSRSEMNVSTLELGDSALYLCASSSVGGALSTDTQYFGPGTRLTVL.

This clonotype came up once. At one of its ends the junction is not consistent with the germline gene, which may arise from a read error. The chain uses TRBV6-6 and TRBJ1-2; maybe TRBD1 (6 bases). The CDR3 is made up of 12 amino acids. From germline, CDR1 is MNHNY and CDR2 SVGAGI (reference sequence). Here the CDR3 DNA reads TGTACCAGCAACCACAGGGAGCGCGGCTACACCTTC. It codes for CTSNHRERGYTF.

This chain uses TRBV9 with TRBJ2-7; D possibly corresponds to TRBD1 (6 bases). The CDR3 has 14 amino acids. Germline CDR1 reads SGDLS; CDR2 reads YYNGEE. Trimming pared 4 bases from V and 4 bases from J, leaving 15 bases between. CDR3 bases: TGTGCCAGCAGCCCCACCGGCGGACAGTACGAGCAGTACTTC. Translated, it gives CASSPTGGQYEQYF.

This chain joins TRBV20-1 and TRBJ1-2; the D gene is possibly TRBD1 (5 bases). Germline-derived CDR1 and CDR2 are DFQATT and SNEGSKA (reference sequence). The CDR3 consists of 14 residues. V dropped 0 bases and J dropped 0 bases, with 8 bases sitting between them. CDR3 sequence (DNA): TGCAGTGCTAGAGATCAGACAGCTAACTATGGCTACACCTTC. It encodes CSARDQTANYGYTF.

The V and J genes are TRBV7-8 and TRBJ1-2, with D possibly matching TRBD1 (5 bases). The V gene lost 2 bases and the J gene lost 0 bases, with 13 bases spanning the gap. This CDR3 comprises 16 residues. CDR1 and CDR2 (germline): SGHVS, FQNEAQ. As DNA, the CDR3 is TGTGCCAGCAGCTTAAGGGGCGGGGAATCTAACTATGGCTACACCTTC. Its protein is CASSLRGGESNYGYTF. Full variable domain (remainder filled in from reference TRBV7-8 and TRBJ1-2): GAGVSQSPRYKVAKRGQDVALRCDPISGHVSLFWYQQALGQGPEFLTYFQNEAQLDKSGLPSDRFFAERPEGSVSTLKIQRTQQEDSAVYLCASSLRGGESNYGYTFGSGTRLTVV.

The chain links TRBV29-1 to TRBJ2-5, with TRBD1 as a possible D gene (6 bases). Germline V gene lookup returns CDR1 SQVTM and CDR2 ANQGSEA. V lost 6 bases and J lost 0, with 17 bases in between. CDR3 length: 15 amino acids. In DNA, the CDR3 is TGCAGCGTAGACCGGGACACTTCGTACCAAGAGACCCAGTACTTC. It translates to CSVDRDTSYQETQYF.